The 15 T cell receptor beta chains below come from one sample, sequenced in a study of blood T cell repertoires in COVID-19. Profiled with immunoSEQ multiplex PCR; TCRdb holds only in-frame clones, not every one. The sample has some 240,000 clones; approximately 90% are singletons. Specimen: peripheral blood. The receptors originated from a man aged 55 to 70 who had recovered from COVID-19.

In the case of this clone: At the DNA level, this CDR3 is encoded by other sequences in the same sample as well. V gene TRBV5-1 combines with J gene TRBJ2-3, with a possible D match to TRBD1 (6 bases). The CDR3 is 14 amino acids. The ends were cut back, 4 bases at V and 1 base at J, with 10 bases in the middle. The V gene's germline CDR1 is SGHRS and CDR2 YFSETQ. The CDR3 loop reads CASSRDTRTDTQYF. CDR3 bases: TGCGCCAGCAGCAGGGACACCCGCACAGATACGCAGTATTTT.

The chain joins TRBV19 to TRBJ1-1; tentative D call: TRBD1 (5 bases). Germline V CDR1 and CDR2: LNHDA, SQIVND (reference sequence). V was cut by 1 base and J by 8 bases, with 8 bases left in between. CDR3 length: 12 amino acids. CDR3 DNA sequence: TGTGCCAGTAGTATAGGGGGGGACGAAGCTTTCTTT. This codes for CASSIGGDEAFF.

The chain employs TRBV7-9 and TRBJ1-1; no firm D call. With 4 bases removed from V and 7 bases from J, the gap between germline ends came to 4 bases. Looked up from germline, CDR1 is SEHNR and CDR2 is FQNEAQ (reference sequence). The CDR3 totals 10 residues. CDR3 DNA: TGTGCCAGCAGCTCGGGTGAAGCTTTCTTT. It encodes CASSSGEAFF.

This chain connects TRBV19 to TRBJ2-3; no firm D call. This CDR3 is 14 amino acids long. Germline-derived CDR1 and CDR2 are LNHDA and SQIVND (reference sequence). V lost 4 bases to trimming and J lost 2 bases, with 10 bases between them. CDR3 residues: CASSKYSATDTQYF. CDR3 in DNA: TGTGCCAGTAGTAAGTACTCCGCCACAGATACGCAGTATTTT.

The chain carries TRBV27 and TRBJ2-7; weak D call: TRBD2 (6 bases). Per germline, CDR1 MNHEY and CDR2 SMNVEV (reference sequence). This CDR3 is 14 amino acids long. With 2 bases removed from V and 5 bases from J, the gap between germline ends came to 13 bases. This CDR3 reads CASSLGGSADEQYF. DNA for the CDR3: TGTGCCAGCAGTTTAGGGGGGTCAGCAGACGAGCAGTACTTC.

The V and J genes are TRBV6-4 and TRBJ2-3; D is possibly TRBD2 (6 bases). From germline, CDR1 is MRHNA and CDR2 SNTAGT. Trimming shortened V by 6 bases and J by 0 bases, and 10 bases separated the two germline ends. This CDR3 comprises 14 residues. This CDR3 is CASRLEGSTDTQYF. The CDR3 DNA sequence: TGTGCCAGCAGACTGGAGGGGAGCACAGATACGCAGTATTTT.

This chain connects TRBV5-4 to TRBJ2-2, with TRBD2 matching over 7 bases. This CDR3 has 17 residues. The germline gives CDR1 SGHNT, CDR2 YYREEE (reference sequence). The trim removed 3 bases at V and 1 base at J, leaving 9 bases unmatched. The CDR3 nucleotides are TGTGCCAGCAGCTCCCCCCCCCGGGGGGAGAACACCGGGGAGCTGTTTTTT. Translating gives CASSSPPRGENTGELFF.

The chain joins TRBV5-6 to TRBJ1-1; maybe TRBD1 (6 bases). The germline gives CDR1 SGHDT, CDR2 YYEEEE. The ends were cut back, 0 bases at V and 5 bases at J, with 11 bases in the middle. The CDR3 extends over 14 amino acids. The CDR3 DNA follows: TGTGCCAGCAGCTTGGGGGGGCGAGGGACTGAAGCTTTCTTT. Translated, it gives CASSLGGRGTEAFF.

This chain links TRBV19 with TRBJ2-5; 11 bases are shared with TRBD1. The CDR3 consists of 15 residues. V dropped 7 bases and J dropped 5; count of bases not matched to a gene: 9. The germline V gene encodes CDR1 LNHDA and CDR2 SQIVND (reference sequence). The CDR3 region has the DNA TGTGCCAGTACCCCCACCGGGACAGGGGGTGAGACCCAGTACTTC. Translation: CASTPTGTGGETQYF.

The CDR3 reads CASSGGTGTGYNSPLHF. DNA of the CDR3: TGTGCCAGCAGTGGGGGAACGGGGACAGGGTATAATTCACCCCTCCACTTT. J is TRBJ1-6 and V is TRBV25-1; 9 bases are shared with TRBD1. This CDR3 comprises 17 residues. Germline V gives CDR1 MGHDK, CDR2 SYGVNS. V dropped 4 bases and J dropped 4; count of bases not matched to a gene: 8.

This sequence joins TRBV15 and TRBJ2-3; 7 bases agree with TRBD1. Losses at the gene ends were 0 bases for V and 1 base for J; bases not matched to a gene: 1. This CDR3 is 15 amino acids long. Germline assignment: CDR1 LNHNV and CDR2 YYDKDF (reference sequence). The CDR3 DNA reads as TGTGCCACCAGCAGAGATCAGGGGGGCACAGATACGCAGTATTTT. Amino acids: CATSRDQGGTDTQYF.

The V gene is TRBV6-4, the J gene TRBJ1-4; D not certain. The CDR3 runs to 17 residues. Looked up from germline, CDR1 is MRHNA and CDR2 is SNTAGT. The V gene lost 2 bases and the J gene lost 0 bases, with 13 bases spanning the gap. This CDR3 reads CASSDGRHGATNEKLFF. As DNA, the CDR3 is TGTGCCAGCAGTGACGGCCGGCATGGAGCAACTAATGAAAAACTGTTTTTT.

The rearrangement joins TRBV6-6 to TRBJ1-6, with 8 bases lining up with TRBD1. CDR3 size: 16 residues. The germline V gene has CDR1 MNHNY and CDR2 SVGAGI (reference sequence). V trimming: 7 bases; J trimming: 6 bases; junction bases outside the gene matches: 11. CDR3 DNA sequence: TGTGCCAGCATCGAGACAGGGGAAGGGCGTAATTCACCCCTCCACTTT. Amino acids: CASIETGEGRNSPLHF.

The chain links TRBV11-2 to TRBJ1-2, with D perhaps matching TRBD1 (5 bases). The CDR3 has 16 amino acids. Germline values: CDR1 SGHAT, CDR2 FQNNGV. Trimming removed 5 bases from V and 6 bases from J, with 22 bases in between. The DNA of the CDR3 is TGTGCCAGCAGCGTCCTGACCGGGTCGCGGGGGGATGGCTACACCTTC. This translates into CASSVLTGSRGDGYTF.

This clone turned up a few times. V is TRBV5-6 and J is TRBJ2-3; D remains unclear. The CDR3 extends over 11 amino acids. V lost 7 bases, J lost 5 bases, and 8 bases lay in between. Germline loops: CDR1 SGHDT, CDR2 YYEEEE. DNA of the CDR3: TGTGCCAGCGAAGCGAGAGATACGCAGTATTTT. Its translation: CASEARDTQYF.